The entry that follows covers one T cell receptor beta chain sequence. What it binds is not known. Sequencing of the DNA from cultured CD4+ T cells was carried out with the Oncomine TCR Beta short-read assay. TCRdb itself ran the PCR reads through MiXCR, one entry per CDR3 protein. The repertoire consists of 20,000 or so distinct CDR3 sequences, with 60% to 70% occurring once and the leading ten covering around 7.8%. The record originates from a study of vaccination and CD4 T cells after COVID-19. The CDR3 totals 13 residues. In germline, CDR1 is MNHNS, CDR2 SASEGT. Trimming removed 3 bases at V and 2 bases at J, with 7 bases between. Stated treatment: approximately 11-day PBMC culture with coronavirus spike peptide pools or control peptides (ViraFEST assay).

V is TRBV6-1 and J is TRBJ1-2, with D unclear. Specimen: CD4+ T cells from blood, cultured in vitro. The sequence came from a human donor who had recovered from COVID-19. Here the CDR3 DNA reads TGTGCCAGCAGTGAGAAAGGGAACTATGGCTACACCTTC. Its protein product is CASSEKGNYGYTF.